Here is one TCR beta chain with its context. This entry comes from a study of T cell changes during pregnancy in multiple sclerosis. There are 13 residues in the CDR3. Germline V gene data show CDR1 as SEHNR and CDR2 as FQNEAQ (reference sequence). The V end was cut by 7 bases, the J end by 4 bases, with 12 bases between. Generated by immunoSEQ multiplex PCR, the TCRdb table keeps only in-frame clones and is missing some. This sample has over 70,000 clones, with 85% to 95% found just once. The sample consisted of peripheral blood, taken in the third trimester of pregnancy. The chain combines TRBV7-9 with TRBJ2-3, with D maybe TRBD2 (5 bases). The TCR comes from a female donor in good health, enrolled as a control in a pregnancy study. CDR3 in DNA: TGTGCCAGCACCCCCCTAGCCTCAGATACGCAGTATTTT. This codes for CASTPLASDTQYF.